What follows is one T cell receptor (beta chain) and its context. The antigen is unknown. This specimen belongs to a study of T-cell reconstitution after alpha-beta-depleted transplantation in children. General observations from the study: Day-60 TCRbeta diversity that was high in some patients was derived from surviving recipient T cells and thymic progenitors. Alpha-beta T cells about two months after transplant reportedly derived from several hundred expanded graft clones. At one year after transplant, newly produced T cells mostly accounted for T-cell counts and diversity.

This CDR3 is 15 amino acids long. V trimming: 6 bases; J trimming: 8 bases; junction bases outside the gene matches: 10. The V gene's germline CDR1 is SGHRS and CDR2 YFSETQ. Preparation of the TCRbeta library involved a method that used unique molecular identifiers. TCRdb reprocessed the PCR reads with MiXCR, giving one entry per CDR3 protein. Of roughly 490,000 distinct CDR3 sequences in the sample, approximately 10% were seen once. The sample was PBMCs, mostly from graft donor cells, taken 180 days after TCRalphabeta/CD19-depleted stem cell transplant. The sequence came from a female patient between 2 and 15 years old who had a stem cell transplant for aplastic anemia, so the T cells may come from the graft donor. The gene calls are TRBV5-1 and TRBJ2-1, with 11 nucleotides matching TRBD1. CDR3 sequence reads: CASTPGGTGGHEQFF. The DNA for the CDR3 is TGCGCCAGCACCCCTGGCGGGACAGGGGGGCATGAGCAGTTCTTC. Full variable domain (outside the CDR3, taken from reference TRBV5-1 and TRBJ2-1): KAGVTQTPRYLIKTRGQQVTLSCSPISGHRSVSWYQQTPGQGLQFLFEYFSETQRNKGNFPGRFSGRQFSNSRSEMNVSTLELGDSALYLCASTPGGTGGHEQFFGPGTRLTVL.